This T cell receptor (beta chain) was retrieved from a study of T cells in Graves' hyperthyroidism and ophthalmopathy. Study-wide findings and caveats: In the analysis, a 13 V-J model separated ophthalmopathy from stable hyperthyroidism.

This clonotype was counted at least ten times. Its antigen is still unknown. Graves' hyperthyroidism was deemed stable given no ophthalmopathy progression within 18 months. Any patient presenting with uncontrolled infection, other autoimmune disease, pregnancy or lactation was left out. This CDR3 spans 12 amino acids. Germline-derived CDR1 and CDR2 are MNHEY and SVGEGT. Deletions cut 0 bases from V and 12 bases from J, with 11 bases between. Template material for amplifying TCR beta CDR3 regions consisted of RNA transcripts. The HTBI primer set served for first-round RT-PCR of the TCR CDR3. MiXCR, applied by TCRdb to the multiplex PCR reads, yields one record per CDR3 protein. The profile shows about 350,000 distinct CDR3 sequences, about 15% of them singletons.

The chain couples TRBV6-2 or TRBV6-3 to TRBJ2-5; TRBD1 or TRBD2 may be the D gene (5 bases each). Material: blood. This sequence originates from a woman younger than 45 with Graves' hyperthyroidism. The CDR3 is CASSYSRGPEYF. The CDR3 DNA reads TGTGCCAGCAGTTACTCGAGGGGACCCGAGTACTTC.